This record concerns one T cell receptor beta chain sequence. The method was immunoSEQ multiplex PCR; TCRdb's version includes in-frame clones alone and lacks a portion of them. The sample has 60,000 to 100,000 clones; approximately 80% are singletons. The data derive from a study of OX40 agonist ivuxolimab in advanced cancers. Across the whole study: Cancers in dose escalation were hepatocellular, melanoma, renal cell and head and neck.

The germline CDR1 and CDR2 sequences are SGHDT and YYEEEE. V was shortened by 4 bases and J by 2 bases, with 12 bases between the two germline ends. The CDR3 loop spans 14 amino acids. The sequenced sample was CD4+ or CD8+ T cells sorted from blood, obtained in a trial of the OX40 agonist ivuxolimab. The chain carries TRBV5-6 and TRBJ2-5; D is undetermined. The receptor was derived from an adult with an advanced solid tumor such as melanoma, head and neck, liver or kidney cancer. The CDR3 DNA reads as TGTGCCAGCAGCGACGGCACGCAACAAGAGACCCAGTACTTC. It is translated as CASSDGTQQETQYF.